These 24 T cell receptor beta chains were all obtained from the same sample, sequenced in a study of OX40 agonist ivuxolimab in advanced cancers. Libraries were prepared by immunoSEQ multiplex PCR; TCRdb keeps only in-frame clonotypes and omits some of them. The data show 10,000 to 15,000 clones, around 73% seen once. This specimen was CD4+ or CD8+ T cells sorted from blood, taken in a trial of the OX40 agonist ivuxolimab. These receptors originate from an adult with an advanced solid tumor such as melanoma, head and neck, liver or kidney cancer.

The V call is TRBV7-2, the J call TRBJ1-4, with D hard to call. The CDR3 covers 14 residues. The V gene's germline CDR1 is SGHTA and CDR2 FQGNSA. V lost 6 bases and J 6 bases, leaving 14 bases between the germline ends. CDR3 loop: CASRGGRYHEKLFF. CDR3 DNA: TGTGCCAGCAGGGGAGGACGGTACCATGAAAAACTGTTTTTT.

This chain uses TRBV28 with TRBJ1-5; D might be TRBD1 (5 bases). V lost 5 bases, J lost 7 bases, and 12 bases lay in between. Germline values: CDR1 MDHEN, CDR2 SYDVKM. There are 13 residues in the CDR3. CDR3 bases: TGTGCCAGCAGTGAAGGGGTAAGACAGCCCCAGCATTTT. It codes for CASSEGVRQPQHF.

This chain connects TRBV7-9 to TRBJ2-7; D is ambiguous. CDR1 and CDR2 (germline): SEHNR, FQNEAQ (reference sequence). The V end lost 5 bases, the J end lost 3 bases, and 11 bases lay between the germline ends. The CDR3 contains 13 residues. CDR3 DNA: TGTGCCAGCAGCCGCCCCAACCGCTACGAGCAGTACTTC. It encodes CASSRPNRYEQYF.

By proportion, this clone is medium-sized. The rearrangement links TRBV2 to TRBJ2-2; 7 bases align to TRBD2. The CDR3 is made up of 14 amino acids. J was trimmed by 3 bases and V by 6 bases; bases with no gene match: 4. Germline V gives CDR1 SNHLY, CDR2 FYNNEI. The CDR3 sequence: CASRPGRDTGELFF. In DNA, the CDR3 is TGTGCCAGCAGACCAGGGAGGGACACCGGGGAGCTGTTTTTT.

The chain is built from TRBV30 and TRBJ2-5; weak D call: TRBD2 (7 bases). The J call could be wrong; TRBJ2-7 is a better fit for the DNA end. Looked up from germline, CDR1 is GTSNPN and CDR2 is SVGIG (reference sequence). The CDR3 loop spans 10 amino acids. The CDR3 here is CAGGDNEQYF. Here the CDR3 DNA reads TGTGCCGGGGGGGACAACGAGCAGTACTTC.

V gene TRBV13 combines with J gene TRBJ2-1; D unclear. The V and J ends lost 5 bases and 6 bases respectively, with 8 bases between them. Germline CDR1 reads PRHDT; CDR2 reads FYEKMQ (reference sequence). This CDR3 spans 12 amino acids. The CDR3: CASSPQGNEQFF. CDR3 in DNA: TGTGCCAGCAGCCCCCAAGGCAATGAGCAGTTCTTC.

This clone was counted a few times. The CDR3 region is CASSRTVYEQYF. As DNA, the CDR3 is TGTGCCAGCAGCCGGACAGTGTACGAGCAGTACTTC. This chain connects TRBV5-6 to TRBJ2-7; D perhaps matches TRBD1 (6 bases). The V gene lost 4 bases and the J gene lost 4 bases, with 9 bases spanning the gap. This CDR3 is built from 12 residues. Germline V gene sequence: CDR1 SGHDT, CDR2 YYEEEE. Complete variable domain (other parts from reference TRBV5-6 and TRBJ2-7): DAGVTQSPTHLIKTRGQQVTLRCSPKSGHDTVSWYQQALGQGPQFIFQYYEEEERQRGNFPDRFSGHQFPNYSSELNVNALLLGDSALYLCASSRTVYEQYFGPGTRLTVT.

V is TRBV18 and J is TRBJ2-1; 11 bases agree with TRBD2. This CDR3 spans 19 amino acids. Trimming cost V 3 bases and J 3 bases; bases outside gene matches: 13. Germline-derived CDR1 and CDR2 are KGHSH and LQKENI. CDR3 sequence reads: CASSPRGLTSGRDYNEQFF. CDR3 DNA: TGTGCCAGCTCACCCCGCGGGTTAACTAGCGGGAGAGACTACAATGAGCAGTTCTTC. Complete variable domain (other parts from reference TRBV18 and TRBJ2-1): NAGVMQNPRHLVRRRGQEARLRCSPMKGHSHVYWYRQLPEEGLKFMVYLQKENIIDESGMPKERFSAEFPKEGPSILRIQQVVRGDSAAYFCASSPRGLTSGRDYNEQFFGPGTRLTVL.

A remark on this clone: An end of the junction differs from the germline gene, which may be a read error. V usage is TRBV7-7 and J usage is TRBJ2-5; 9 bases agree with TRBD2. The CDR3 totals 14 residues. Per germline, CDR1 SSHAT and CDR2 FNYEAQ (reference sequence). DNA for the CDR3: TGTGCCAGCAGTTTAGCGGGAGTGTGGGAGACCCAGTACTTC. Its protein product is CASSLAGVWETQYF.

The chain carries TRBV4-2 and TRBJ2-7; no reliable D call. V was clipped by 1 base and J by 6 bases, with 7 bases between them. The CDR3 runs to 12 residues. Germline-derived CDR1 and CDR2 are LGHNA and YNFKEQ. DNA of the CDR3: TGTGCCAGCAGCCAAGGGGTAAGCGAGCAGTACTTC. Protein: CASSQGVSEQYF.

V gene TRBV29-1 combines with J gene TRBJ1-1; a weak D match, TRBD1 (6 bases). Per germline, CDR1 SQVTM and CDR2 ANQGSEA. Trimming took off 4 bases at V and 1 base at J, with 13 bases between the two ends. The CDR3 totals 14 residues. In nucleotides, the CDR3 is TGCAGCGTTGCGGGCCTACAGGGGAACACTGAAGCTTTCTTT. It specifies CSVAGLQGNTEAFF.

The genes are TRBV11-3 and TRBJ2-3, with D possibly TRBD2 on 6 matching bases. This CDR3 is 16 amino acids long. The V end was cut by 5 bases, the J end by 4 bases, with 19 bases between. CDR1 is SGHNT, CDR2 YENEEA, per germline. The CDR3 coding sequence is TGTGCCAGCAGCCCGGTGGATAGCGGACGTCCAGATACGCAGTATTTT. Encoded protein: CASSPVDSGRPDTQYF. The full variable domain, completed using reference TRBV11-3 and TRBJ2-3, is EAGVVQSPRYKIIEKKQPVAFWCNPISGHNTLYWYLQNLGQGPELLIRYENEEAVDDSQLPKDRFSAERLKGVDSTLKIQPAELGDSAVYLCASSPVDSGRPDTQYFGPGTRLTVL.

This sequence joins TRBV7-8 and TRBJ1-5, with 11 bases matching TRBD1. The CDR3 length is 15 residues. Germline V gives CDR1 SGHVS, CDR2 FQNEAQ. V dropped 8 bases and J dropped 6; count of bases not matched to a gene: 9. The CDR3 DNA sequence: TGTGCCAGCGGGAGGACAGGGGGCAAGCTTCAGCCCCAGCATTTT. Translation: CASGRTGGKLQPQHF.

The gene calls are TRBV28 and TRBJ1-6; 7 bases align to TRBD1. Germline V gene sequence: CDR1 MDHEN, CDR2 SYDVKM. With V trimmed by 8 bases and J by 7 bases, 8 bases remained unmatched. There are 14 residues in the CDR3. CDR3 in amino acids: CASGYRGRNSPLHF. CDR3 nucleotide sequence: TGTGCCAGCGGCTACAGGGGCAGAAATTCACCCCTCCACTTT. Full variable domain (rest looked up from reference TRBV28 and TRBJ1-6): DVKVTQSSRYLVKRTGEKVFLECVQDMDHENMFWYRQDPGLGLRLIYFSYDVKMKEKGDIPEGYSVSREKKERFSLILESASTNQTSMYLCASGYRGRNSPLHFGNGTRLTVT.

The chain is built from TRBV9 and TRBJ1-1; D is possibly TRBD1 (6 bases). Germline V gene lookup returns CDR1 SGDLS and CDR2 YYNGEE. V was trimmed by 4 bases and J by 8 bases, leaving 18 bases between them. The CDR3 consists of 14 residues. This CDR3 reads CASSPLSGGAEAFF. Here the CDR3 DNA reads TGTGCCAGCAGCCCATTATCTGGGGGCGCGGAAGCTTTCTTT. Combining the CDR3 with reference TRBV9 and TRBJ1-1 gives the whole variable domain DSGVTQTPKHLITATGQRVTLRCSPRSGDLSVYWYQQSLDQGLQFLIQYYNGEERAKGNILERFSAQQFPDLHSELNLSSLELGDSALYFCASSPLSGGAEAFFGQGTRLTVV.

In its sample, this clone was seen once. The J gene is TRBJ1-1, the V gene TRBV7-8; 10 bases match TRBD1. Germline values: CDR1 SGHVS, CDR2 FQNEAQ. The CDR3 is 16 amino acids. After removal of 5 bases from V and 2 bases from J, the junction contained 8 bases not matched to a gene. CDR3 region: CASSAPGTGANTEAFF. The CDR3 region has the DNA TGTGCCAGCAGCGCCCCCGGGACAGGGGCCAACACTGAAGCTTTCTTT.

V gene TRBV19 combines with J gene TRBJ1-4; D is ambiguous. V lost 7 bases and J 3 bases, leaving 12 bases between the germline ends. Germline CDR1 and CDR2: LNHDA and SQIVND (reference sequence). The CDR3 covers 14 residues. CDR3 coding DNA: TGTGCCAGTACCGCAGGCCGGGCTAATGAAAAACTGTTTTTT. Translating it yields CASTAGRANEKLFF. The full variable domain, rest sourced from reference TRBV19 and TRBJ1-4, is DGGITQSPKYLFRKEGQNVTLSCEQNLNHDAMYWYRQDPGQGLRLIYYSQIVNDFQKGDIAEGYSVSREKKESFPLTVTSAQKNPTAFYLCASTAGRANEKLFFGSGTQLSVL.

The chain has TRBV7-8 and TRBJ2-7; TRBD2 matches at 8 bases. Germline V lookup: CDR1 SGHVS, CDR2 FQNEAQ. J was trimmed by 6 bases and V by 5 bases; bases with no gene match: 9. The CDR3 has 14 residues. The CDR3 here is CASSVQRERGEQYF. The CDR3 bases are TGTGCCAGCAGCGTTCAGCGGGAGAGGGGCGAGCAGTACTTC. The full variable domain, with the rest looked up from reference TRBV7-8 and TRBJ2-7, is GAGVSQSPRYKVAKRGQDVALRCDPISGHVSLFWYQQALGQGPEFLTYFQNEAQLDKSGLPSDRFFAERPEGSVSTLKIQRTQQEDSAVYLCASSVQRERGEQYFGPGTRLTVT.

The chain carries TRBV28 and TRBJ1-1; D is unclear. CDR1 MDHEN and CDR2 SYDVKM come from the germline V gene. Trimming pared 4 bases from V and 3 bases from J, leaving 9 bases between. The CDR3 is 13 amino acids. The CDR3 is CASSSISYTEAFF. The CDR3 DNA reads TGTGCCAGCAGTTCTATCAGTTACACTGAAGCTTTCTTT.

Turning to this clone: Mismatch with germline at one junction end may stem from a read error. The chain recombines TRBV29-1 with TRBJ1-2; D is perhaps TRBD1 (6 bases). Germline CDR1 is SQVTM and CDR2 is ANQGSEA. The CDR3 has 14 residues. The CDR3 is CSVEDGRGPYGYTF. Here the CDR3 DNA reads TGCAGCGTGGAAGACGGCCGGGGGCCCTATGGCTACACCTTC. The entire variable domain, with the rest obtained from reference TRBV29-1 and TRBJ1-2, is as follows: SAVISQKPSRDICQRGTSLTIQCQVDSQVTMMFWYRQQPGQSLTLIATANQGSEATYESGFVIDKFPISRPNLTFSTLTVSNMSPEDSSIYLCSVEDGRGPYGYTFGSGTRLTVV.

The DNA of the CDR3 is TGTGCCAGCAGCTTCTGGGATGAGGGACCGAGCTCTGGAAACACCATATATTTT. Translation: CASSFWDEGPSSGNTIYF. The V gene is TRBV11-2, the J gene TRBJ1-3; tentative D call: TRBD1 (5 bases). This CDR3 is 18 amino acids long. Germline values: CDR1 SGHAT, CDR2 FQNNGV. V was clipped by 3 bases and J by 0 bases, with 18 bases between them.

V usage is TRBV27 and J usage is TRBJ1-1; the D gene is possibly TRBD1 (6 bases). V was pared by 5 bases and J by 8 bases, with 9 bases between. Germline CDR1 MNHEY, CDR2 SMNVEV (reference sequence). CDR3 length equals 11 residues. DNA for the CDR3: TGTGCCAGCAGTCGACAGGCGGAAGCTTTCTTT. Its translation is CASSRQAEAFF.

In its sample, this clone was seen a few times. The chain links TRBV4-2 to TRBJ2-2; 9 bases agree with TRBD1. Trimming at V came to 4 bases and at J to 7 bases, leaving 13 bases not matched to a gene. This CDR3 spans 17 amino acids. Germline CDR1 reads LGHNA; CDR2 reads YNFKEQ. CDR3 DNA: TGTGCCAGCAGCCCCCGCTCCGGGACAGGGCTCGGCGGGGAGCTGTTTTTT. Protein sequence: CASSPRSGTGLGGELFF.

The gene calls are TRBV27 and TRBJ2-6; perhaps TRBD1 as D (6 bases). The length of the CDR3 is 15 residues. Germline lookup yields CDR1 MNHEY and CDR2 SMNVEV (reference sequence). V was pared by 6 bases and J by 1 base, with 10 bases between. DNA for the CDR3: TGTGCCAGCAGGTTAGGGGGATCTGGGGCCAACGTCCTGACTTTC. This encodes CASRLGGSGANVLTF.